The 4 T cell receptor beta chains given below trace back to one sample, sequenced in a study of blood T cell repertoires in COVID-19. The protocol was immunoSEQ multiplex PCR, while the TCRdb copy is restricted to in-frame clones and leaves out a portion. The data show 150,000 to 200,000 clones, roughly nine tenths seen once. The sequenced sample was PBMCs or T cells enriched from blood (not recorded which). These TCRs come from a human donor with acute COVID-19. The donor label of this sample is uncertain.

This chain links TRBV4-2 with TRBJ1-1; D may be TRBD1 (6 bases). The CDR3 contains 16 residues. Trimming took off 1 base at V and 0 bases at J, with 12 bases between the two ends. CDR1 and CDR2 from the germline V gene are LGHNA and YNFKEQ. The CDR3 sequence is CASSQGTGSLNTEAFF. Written as DNA, the CDR3 is TGTGCCAGCAGCCAAGGAACAGGGTCCCTGAACACTGAAGCTTTCTTT.

This clone was counted once. The chain couples TRBV19 to TRBJ1-1; no definite D call. The germline gives CDR1 LNHDA, CDR2 SQIVND (reference sequence). V shed 5 bases and J shed 7 bases, with 8 bases lying between them. There are 11 residues in the CDR3. The CDR3: CASSPGGEAFF. For the CDR3, the DNA is TGTGCCAGTAGTCCGGGTGGTGAAGCTTTCTTT.

The rearrangement joins TRBV7-9 to TRBJ2-3; 8 nucleotides line up with TRBD1. Looked up from germline, CDR1 is SEHNR and CDR2 is FQNEAQ (reference sequence). V was pared by 5 bases and J by 4 bases, with 11 bases of the junction left unmatched. CDR3 length equals 16 residues. The CDR3 DNA reads TGTGCCAGCAGCGGACCCGGACAGGGAATGCCAGATACGCAGTATTTT. It is translated as CASSGPGQGMPDTQYF. The full variable domain, in which reference TRBV7-9 and TRBJ2-3 provide the parts outside the CDR3, is DTGVSQNPRHKITKRGQNVTFRCDPISEHNRLYWYRQTLGQGPEFLTYFQNEAQLEKSRLLSDRFSAERPKGSFSTLEIQRTEQGDSAMYLCASSGPGQGMPDTQYFGPGTRLTVL.

The rearrangement joins TRBV12-5 to TRBJ2-4, with D possibly being TRBD1 (5 bases). The germline CDR1 and CDR2 sequences are LGHNT and FRNRAP. The CDR3 has 16 amino acids. Trimming removed 1 base from V and 1 base from J, with 11 bases in between. The CDR3 loop is CASGLDPHRAKNIQYF. The CDR3 DNA reads TGTGCTAGTGGTTTGGACCCCCACAGGGCCAAAAACATTCAGTACTTC.